This is a list of T cell receptor beta chains from one sample in a study of cytomegalovirus exposure and HLA in healthy donors. Method: immunoSEQ multiplex PCR; TCRdb's copy keeps in-frame clones and lacks some. The sample has 100,000 or so clones; 74% are singletons. The sample consisted of PBMCs. The receptors were sampled from a human donor in good health. CDR3s include the opening cysteine and the closing phenylalanine or tryptophan. Each record gives: clone size, J gene, V gene, CDR3 length, D gene, CDR3 protein, CDR3 DNA. A D gene is named only where the DNA matches it firmly. Expanded clones get a size class; other rows say once, few or many, or leave the size out.

>once|TRBJ2-1|TRBV5-6|13|.
CASSSYRYNEQFF
TGTGCCAGCAGCTCCTACAGATACAATGAGCAGTTCTTC
>.|TRBJ1-1|TRBV7-9|18|.
CASSSIGIGGGPNTEAFF
TGTGCCAGCAGCTCCATAGGGATCGGCGGCGGGCCGAACACTGAAGCTTTCTTT
>.|TRBJ1-1|TRBV5-5|13|.
CASSLIMNTEAFF
TGTGCCAGCAGCTTGATTATGAACACTGAAGCTTTCTTT
>once|TRBJ2-7|TRBV14|12|TRBD1
CASSQGQRLRYF
TGTGCCAGCAGCCAGGGACAGCGACTACGGTACTTC
>.|TRBJ2-7|TRBV7-6|18|TRBD2
CASSLAKGRGDIAYEQYF
TGTGCCAGCAGCTTAGCCAAAGGGAGGGGCGATATCGCCTACGAGCAGTACTTC
>.|TRBJ1-4|TRBV5-1|15|.
CASTNWGGGNEKLFF
TGCGCCAGCACCAATTGGGGGGGAGGAAATGAAAAACTGTTTTTT
>.|TRBJ2-7|TRBV7-2|15|.
CASSLDWTRGGEQYF
TGTGCCAGCAGCTTAGATTGGACACGCGGTGGGGAGCAGTACTTC
>.|TRBJ1-5|TRBV5-1|15|.
CASSLDGEGNQPQHF
TGCGCCAGCAGCTTGGACGGGGAAGGGAATCAGCCCCAGCATTTT
>few|TRBJ2-7|TRBV5-4|16|.
CASSYHADGPAGEQYF
TGTGCCAGCAGCTATCACGCGGACGGGCCCGCGGGAGAGCAGTACTTC
>.|TRBJ1-4|TRBV19|15|.
CASKTLGENSEKLFF
TGTGCCAGTAAAACCCTTGGAGAGAATAGTGAAAAACTGTTTTTT
>.|TRBJ2-6|TRBV15|16|TRBD1
CATSSQTGVGANVLTF
TGTGCCACCAGCAGCCAAACAGGGGTTGGGGCCAACGTCCTGACTTTC
>.|TRBJ2-1|TRBV5-1|17|TRBD2
CASSPSSSGRAIDEQFF
TGCGCCAGCAGTCCGAGCTCTAGCGGGAGGGCCATAGATGAGCAGTTCTTC
>.|TRBJ1-2|TRBV4-1|16|TRBD1
CASSQDLRSGGHGYTF
TGCGCCAGCAGCCAAGATCTCCGGTCAGGGGGTCATGGCTACACCTTC
>.|TRBJ2-5|TRBV4-2|15|TRBD1
CASSVRQGDQETQYF
TGTGCCAGCAGCGTCCGACAGGGCGACCAAGAGACCCAGTACTTC
>.|TRBJ2-5|TRBV7-6|16|TRBD2
CASSSVHSSGGETQYF
TGTGCCAGCAGCTCGGTACATTCTAGCGGGGGAGAGACCCAGTACTTC
>.|TRBJ2-2|TRBV7-2|15|TRBD1
CASSSWTGGTGELFF
TGTGCCAGCAGCTCCTGGACAGGGGGCACCGGGGAGCTGTTTTTT
>few|TRBJ2-6|TRBV7-2|18|TRBD1
CASSLQGQALPGANVLTF
TGTGCCAGCAGCTTACAGGGACAGGCCCTGCCTGGGGCCAACGTCCTGACTTTC
>.|TRBJ2-5|TRBV5-1|18|TRBD2
CASSLGRTSGWIQETQYF
TGCGCCAGCAGCCTGGGGCGGACTAGCGGGTGGATACAAGAGACCCAGTACTTC
>.|TRBJ2-1|TRBV4-1|18|.
CASSQGPRGRSSYNEQFF
TGCGCCAGCAGCCAAGGGCCAAGGGGGAGAAGCTCCTACAATGAGCAGTTCTTC
>.|TRBJ2-1|TRBV6-5|14|.
CASSPPGRSNEQFF
TGTGCCAGCAGCCCCCCTGGGAGAAGCAATGAGCAGTTCTTC
>.|TRBJ2-1|TRBV28|15|TRBD1
CASSTRGQGWNEQFF
TGTGCCAGCAGCACTCGGGGACAGGGTTGGAATGAGCAGTTCTTC
>.|TRBJ2-2|TRBV7-8|17|.
CASSLAGLPNTGGELFF
TGTGCCAGCAGCTTAGCGGGACTTCCAAATACGGGCGGGGAGCTGTTTTTT
>.|TRBJ2-1|TRBV5-6|15|.
CASSFGKRFYNEQFF
TGTGCCAGCAGCTTCGGAAAGCGTTTCTACAATGAGCAGTTCTTC
>once|TRBJ2-7|TRBV27|16|.
CASSPGFGSLQNEQYF
TGTGCCAGCAGCCCAGGGTTCGGGAGCCTCCAGAACGAGCAGTACTTC
>few|TRBJ2-1|TRBV30|12|.
CAWSVRGNEQFF
TGTGCCTGGAGTGTACGAGGGAATGAGCAGTTCTTC
>.|TRBJ2-5|TRBV5-8|12|.
CASAQSRETQYF
TGTGCCAGCGCCCAAAGCAGGGAGACCCAGTACTTC
>few|TRBJ1-2|TRBV28|13|.
CASRPPGHGFYTF
TGTGCCAGCAGACCTCCGGGACACGGATTCTACACCTTC
>once|TRBJ2-7|TRBV6-1|13|TRBD1
CASSGTGGNEQYF
TGTGCCAGCAGCGGGACAGGGGGGAACGAGCAGTACTTC
>.|TRBJ2-5|TRBV5-6|15|.
CASSLERRVEETQYF
TGTGCCAGCAGCTTGGAGCGCAGGGTGGAAGAGACCCAGTACTTC
>.|TRBJ2-6|TRBV15|17|.
CATSRGGRVSGANVLTF
TGTGCCACCAGCAGAGGGGGGCGGGTCTCCGGGGCCAACGTCCTGACTTTC
>.|TRBJ1-4|TRBV5-5|13|.
CASRNGLNEKLFF
TGTGCCAGCAGGAACGGACTCAATGAAAAACTGTTTTTT
>.|TRBJ2-6|TRBV5-5|15|.
CASSLLSSGANVLTF
TGTGCCAGCAGCCTTCTCAGCTCTGGGGCCAACGTCCTGACTTTC
>.|TRBJ1-2|TRBV6-1|13|.
CASSESPGVGYTF
TGTGCCAGCAGTGAATCCCCGGGGGTTGGCTACACCTTC
>.|TRBJ2-4|TRBV7-2|13|.
CASSLRTPNIQYF
TGTGCCAGCAGCCTCCGGACACCAAACATTCAGTACTTC
>few|TRBJ2-7|TRBV27|15|.
CASSLGIGTTYEQYF
TGTGCCAGCAGCCTGGGGATTGGGACAACATACGAGCAGTACTTC
>.|TRBJ1-5|TRBV5-8|17|.
CASSLVPGGAGNQPQHF
TGTGCCAGCAGCTTGGTGCCCGGGGGGGCTGGGAATCAGCCCCAGCATTTT
>.|TRBJ2-5|TRBV28|15|.
CASSLSLQDQETQYF
TGTGCCAGCAGTTTATCTCTGCAGGACCAAGAGACCCAGTACTTC
>.|TRBJ2-7|TRBV4-2|15|.
CASSQFSGASYEQYF
TGTGCCAGCAGCCAATTCTCTGGGGCTTCCTACGAGCAGTACTTC
>.|TRBJ2-2|TRBV6-1|14|.
CASSYAGTPGELFF
TGTGCCAGCAGTTATGCAGGGACTCCCGGGGAGCTGTTTTTT
>.|TRBJ1-3|TRBV7-2|14|.
CASTQVLSGNTIYF
TGTGCCAGCACCCAGGTGCTTTCGGGAAACACCATATATTTT